This TCR beta chain was identified during a study of T cells in localized non-small cell lung cancer. Overall study findings and caveats: Because only a single region of the tumor was sequenced, heterogeneity remains possible. Out of the top 100 tumor clones, a median about 58 were seen in adjacent lung.

This clone was seen a few times. Antigen unknown. Assay used: immunoSEQ multiplex PCR; TCRdb lists only in-frame clones, some missing. The sample contains 25,000 to 30,000 clones, 88% of which appear only once. This receptor was taken from a female donor over 55 with stage III squamous cell lung carcinoma. Material: peripheral blood, obtained before any cancer treatment.

DNA of the CDR3: TGTGCCAGCAGTTTAAGAGGACGGGAGGTCCTTCGCTATGGCTACACCTTC. It translates to CASSLRGREVLRYGYTF. V is TRBV28 and J is TRBJ1-2; no firm D call. Trimming removed 2 bases at V and 4 bases at J, with 20 bases between. Germline values: CDR1 MDHEN, CDR2 SYDVKM. The CDR3 spans 17 residues.